This T cell receptor (beta chain) was captured in a study of T cells in Graves' hyperthyroidism and ophthalmopathy. This clonotype has a count of ten or more. RNA transcripts provided the source from which TCR beta CDR3 regions were amplified. HTBI primers were used for first-round RT-PCR of the TCR CDR3. TCRdb reprocessed the multiplex PCR reads with MiXCR, giving one entry per CDR3 protein. Here the sample spans some 320,000 distinct CDR3 sequences, roughly 13% being singletons. The sequence was obtained from a woman between 40 and 55 years old with Graves' ophthalmopathy. The sample comprised blood.

CDR3 amino acids: CSARLGIQETQYF. The CDR3, as DNA: TGCAGTGCTAGGTTGGGGATTCAAGAGACCCAGTACTTC. V and J are TRBV20-1 and TRBJ2-5; D is unresolved. V was trimmed by 3 bases and J by 2 bases, leaving 10 bases between them. Germline values: CDR1 DFQATT, CDR2 SNEGSKA (reference sequence). The CDR3 totals 13 residues.